Listed here are 26 T cell receptor beta chains from one sample, sequenced in a study of shared clonotypes between healthy human individuals. Generated by immunoSEQ multiplex PCR, the TCRdb table keeps only in-frame clones and is missing some. The table lists about 1.5 million clones, 98% of them singletons. Sequencing was performed on naive CD4+ T cells sorted from blood. This sample's subset: CD45RA+ positively selected. Receptors originate from a man between 25 and 39 years old in good health.

Remarks on this clone: Different DNA sequences within this sample yield the same CDR3. The rearrangement links TRBV7-2 to TRBJ2-7; D could derive from TRBD1 or TRBD2 (5 bases each). Germline V gives CDR1 SGHTA, CDR2 FQGNSA. Trimming took off 1 base at V and 2 bases at J, with 9 bases between the two ends. The CDR3 is made up of 14 amino acids. CDR3 in DNA: TGTGCCAGCAGCTTAGGTGGGGGACCCTACGAGCAGTACTTC. Protein sequence: CASSLGGGPYEQYF.

In nucleotides, the CDR3 is TGTGCCAGCAGTGTTCTTACGGGGTGGATCACAGATACGCAGTATTTT. Residues: CASSVLTGWITDTQYF. This chain uses TRBV2 with TRBJ2-3; tentative D call: TRBD2 (5 bases). The CDR3 has 16 residues. Looked up from germline, CDR1 is SNHLY and CDR2 is FYNNEI. The V end lost 4 bases, the J end lost 2 bases, and 16 bases lay between the germline ends.

CDR3 residues: CASKQGNRGNTIYF. The CDR3 DNA reads TGTGCCAGCAAGCAGGGCAATCGTGGTAACACCATATATTTT. The chain links TRBV6-4 to TRBJ1-3, with D perhaps TRBD1 (5 bases). Trimming left V 7 bases short and J 7 bases short, with 17 bases between. Germline values: CDR1 MRHNA, CDR2 SNTAGT. The CDR3 runs 14 residues.

This clone was seen a single time. The V and J genes are TRBV7-6 and TRBJ2-7; D uncertain. Germline assignment: CDR1 SGHVS and CDR2 FNYEAQ. The ends were cut back, 1 base at V and 6 bases at J, with 4 bases in the middle. The CDR3 is made up of 11 amino acids. The CDR3 is CASSLDGEQYF. As DNA, the CDR3 is TGTGCCAGCAGCTTAGATGGCGAGCAGTACTTC. The complete variable domain, with remaining parts taken from reference TRBV7-6 and TRBJ2-7, reads GAGVSQSPRYKVTKRGQDVALRCDPISGHVSLYWYRQALGQGPEFLTYFNYEAQQDKSGLPNDRFSAERPEGSISTLTIQRTEQRDSAMYRCASSLDGEQYFGPGTRLTVT.

The J gene is TRBJ2-3, the V gene TRBV25-1; no clear D gene. The V end was cut by 4 bases, the J end by 4 bases, with 18 bases between. CDR1 and CDR2 (germline): MGHDK, SYGVNS. CDR3 length: 16 amino acids. The CDR3 region has the DNA TGTGCCAGCAGTGCTCGCCGGCACCGTGGTCCAGATACGCAGTATTTT. Translation gives CASSARRHRGPDTQYF. The whole variable domain, remainder taken from reference TRBV25-1 and TRBJ2-3, is EADIYQTPRYLVIGTGKKITLECSQTMGHDKMYWYQQDPGMELHLIHYSYGVNSTEKGDLSSESTVSRIRTEHFPLTLESARPSHTSQYLCASSARRHRGPDTQYFGPGTRLTVL.

The chain has TRBV7-2 and TRBJ2-1, with a tentative D call TRBD2 (6 bases). V lost 5 bases, J lost 5 bases, and 16 bases lay in between. Germline assignment: CDR1 SGHTA and CDR2 FQGNSA. The CDR3 has 15 residues. The CDR3 nucleotides read TGTGCCAGCAGCCCCCGGGACTGGGCCAACAATGAGCAGTTCTTC. Translated, it gives CASSPRDWANNEQFF.

The chain is built from TRBV19 and TRBJ2-3, with 9 nucleotides matching TRBD2. The CDR3 consists of 17 residues. V was clipped by 8 bases and J by 6 bases; unmatched bases: 18. Germline V CDR1 and CDR2: LNHDA, SQIVND (reference sequence). The CDR3 spells CASSGRVLVAGEDTQYF. DNA of the CDR3: TGTGCCAGTTCTGGCAGGGTCCTAGTAGCGGGGGAGGATACGCAGTATTTT.

Details on this clone: The same CDR3 is also encoded by other DNA sequences in this sample. The chain carries TRBV4-1 and TRBJ2-7; the match to TRBD1 covers 11 bases. V was clipped by 4 bases and J by 3 bases; unmatched bases: 2. The length of the CDR3 is 14 residues. CDR1 is MGHRA, CDR2 YSYEKL, per germline. The CDR3 loop is CASSLGQGDYEQYF. CDR3 nucleotides: TGCGCCAGCAGCCTGGGACAGGGGGACTACGAGCAGTACTTC.

The chain recombines TRBV9 with TRBJ2-7; tentative D call: TRBD1 (5 bases). The germline gives CDR1 SGDLS, CDR2 YYNGEE. The CDR3 contains 13 residues. The V end was cut by 2 bases, the J end by 6 bases, with 12 bases between. The DNA for the CDR3 is TGTGCCAGCAGCGTGTTACAGGACGGCGAGCAGTACTTC. Protein sequence: CASSVLQDGEQYF. The whole variable domain, remainder taken from reference TRBV9 and TRBJ2-7, is DSGVTQTPKHLITATGQRVTLRCSPRSGDLSVYWYQQSLDQGLQFLIQYYNGEERAKGNILERFSAQQFPDLHSELNLSSLELGDSALYFCASSVLQDGEQYFGPGTRLTVT.

This clone was recorded only once. The chain has TRBV11-2 and TRBJ1-2; D unresolved. Germline lookup yields CDR1 SGHAT and CDR2 FQNNGV. This CDR3 region has 13 residues. Trimming removed 4 bases from V and 7 bases from J, with 13 bases in between. CDR3 DNA sequence: TGTGCCAGCAGCTCCTCTTTTTCGGGTGGCTACACCTTC. Its protein product is CASSSSFSGGYTF.

The rearrangement joins TRBV18 to TRBJ1-5; 8 nucleotides line up with TRBD1. This CDR3 spans 18 amino acids. After removal of 3 bases from V and 0 bases from J, the junction contained 10 bases not matched to a gene. Germline V CDR1 and CDR2: KGHSH, LQKENI. CDR3 DNA sequence: TGTGCCAGCTCACCCCTCGGGGGCCAGGGGGCTAGCAATCAGCCCCAGCATTTT. Protein: CASSPLGGQGASNQPQHF.

The J gene is TRBJ2-7, the V gene TRBV7-9; D unclear. Trimming cost V 3 bases and J 3 bases, with 12 bases left between them. CDR3 length equals 14 residues. The V gene's germline CDR1 is SEHNR and CDR2 FQNEAQ (reference sequence). This CDR3 is CASSLDGRNYEQYF. The CDR3 region has the DNA TGTGCCAGCAGCTTGGACGGACGGAACTACGAGCAGTACTTC.

This clone was seen just once. The chain recombines TRBV28 with TRBJ1-2; 7 bases fit TRBD1. Germline assignment: CDR1 MDHEN and CDR2 SYDVKM. The CDR3 runs to 15 residues. V shed 8 bases and J 2 bases; nucleotides not matched to a gene: 11. CDR3 residues: CASRTPAGQNYGYTF. The CDR3 nucleotides are TGTGCCAGCCGTACACCTGCGGGACAGAACTATGGCTACACCTTC.

This chain joins TRBV7-9 and TRBJ2-1, with no clear D. Trimming pared 1 base from V and 4 bases from J, leaving 11 bases between. Germline V gene lookup returns CDR1 SEHNR and CDR2 FQNEAQ (reference sequence). CDR3 length: 15 amino acids. CDR3 nucleotides: TGTGCCAGCAGCTTAGAAGTACCGTTGTACAATGAGCAGTTCTTC. The encoded protein is CASSLEVPLYNEQFF.

J is TRBJ2-7 and V is TRBV5-6; no definite D call. Germline CDR1 and CDR2: SGHDT and YYEEEE. This CDR3 comprises 13 residues. V lost 2 bases, J lost 2 bases, and 8 bases lay in between. CDR3 sequence: CASSFSSTYEQYF. The DNA for the CDR3 is TGTGCCAGCAGCTTCTCCTCCACCTACGAGCAGTACTTC.

The chain joins TRBV5-4 to TRBJ2-5; D is unclear. Trimming pared 1 base from V and 2 bases from J, leaving 9 bases between. The germline CDR1 and CDR2 sequences are SGHNT and YYREEE (reference sequence). The CDR3 is 14 amino acids. CDR3 loop: CASSLKGGQETQYF. In nucleotides, the CDR3 is TGTGCCAGCAGCTTGAAGGGCGGTCAAGAGACCCAGTACTTC.

The chain employs TRBV25-1 and TRBJ1-3; no firm D call. Trimming took 3 bases from V and 0 from J, leaving 9 bases between them. Germline V CDR1 and CDR2: MGHDK, SYGVNS. The CDR3 extends over 15 amino acids. The CDR3, as DNA: TGTGCCAGCAGTGATAATCACTTCTCTGGAAACACCATATATTTT. The encoded protein is CASSDNHFSGNTIYF.

This chain uses TRBV6-5 with TRBJ1-5, with D possibly matching TRBD1 (5 bases). The CDR3 spans 14 residues. The germline CDR1 and CDR2 sequences are MNHEY and SVGAGI. V dropped 2 bases and J dropped 3 bases, with 8 bases sitting between them. For the CDR3, the DNA is TGTGCCAGCAGTTACGCAGGGCTCAATCAGCCCCAGCATTTT. As protein: CASSYAGLNQPQHF.

This CDR3 is CASSLSPGTTPAGYTF. CDR3 nucleotide sequence: TGTGCCAGCAGTTTATCTCCAGGGACCACGCCGGCTGGCTACACCTTC. V usage is TRBV27 and J usage is TRBJ1-2, with D tentatively TRBD1 (5 bases). V was clipped by 0 bases and J by 7 bases, with 18 bases between them. The CDR3 extends over 16 amino acids. Germline V gene lookup returns CDR1 MNHEY and CDR2 SMNVEV (reference sequence).

V usage is TRBV6-5 and J usage is TRBJ2-5, with a possible D match to TRBD2 (6 bases). V gave up 6 bases and J gave up 3 bases, with 8 bases separating them. The CDR3 totals 12 residues. Germline V lookup: CDR1 MNHEY, CDR2 SVGAGI. This CDR3 is CASSWGEETQYF. DNA of the CDR3: TGTGCCAGCAGCTGGGGGGAAGAGACCCAGTACTTC.

The rearrangement uses TRBV5-5 and TRBJ2-1; 7 bases match TRBD1. The V and J ends lost 0 bases and 7 bases, in that order; junction bases with no gene match: 1. The CDR3 extends over 13 amino acids. CDR1 is SGHKS and CDR2 is YYEKEE in the germline V gene (reference sequence). CDR3 in amino acids: CASSLVQGNEQFF. CDR3 coding DNA: TGTGCCAGCAGCTTGGTACAGGGGAATGAGCAGTTCTTC.

This sequence joins TRBV5-6 and TRBJ2-5, with 9 bases matching TRBD2. The length of the CDR3 is 16 residues. Germline V gene data show CDR1 as SGHDT and CDR2 as YYEEEE. With V trimmed by 5 bases and J by 5 bases, 13 bases remained unmatched. The CDR3 region is CASRKRPSGVRETQYF. In DNA form, the CDR3 reads TGTGCCAGCAGGAAAAGACCTAGCGGGGTCCGGGAGACCCAGTACTTC. The full variable domain, rest sourced from reference TRBV5-6 and TRBJ2-5, is DAGVTQSPTHLIKTRGQQVTLRCSPKSGHDTVSWYQQALGQGPQFIFQYYEEEERQRGNFPDRFSGHQFPNYSSELNVNALLLGDSALYLCASRKRPSGVRETQYFGPGTRLLVL.

This clone is a singleton in its sample. This chain joins TRBV7-9 and TRBJ1-5; D is unresolved. Germline V lookup: CDR1 SEHNR, CDR2 FQNEAQ (reference sequence). V was shortened by 3 bases and J by 7 bases, with 10 bases between the two germline ends. This CDR3 spans 13 amino acids. The CDR3 is CASSLGFGQPQHF. In DNA form, the CDR3 reads TGTGCCAGCAGCTTGGGTTTTGGGCAGCCCCAGCATTTT.

The rearrangement joins TRBV7-3 to TRBJ2-1; 8 bases line up with TRBD2. V lost 3 bases, J lost 4 bases, and 14 bases stayed unmatched. From germline, CDR1 is SGHTA and CDR2 FQGTGA. The CDR3 is 18 amino acids. The CDR3 coding sequence is TGTGCCAGCAGCTTCCAACCCCCCGGGGCGGGGGGATACAATGAGCAGTTCTTC. It encodes CASSFQPPGAGGYNEQFF.

In this sample, this clone turned up once. The CDR3, as DNA: TGTGCCAGCAGTTACTCGAGGCAGGGGGGAGACTACACCTTC. The encoded protein is CASSYSRQGGDYTF. The chain carries TRBV6-5 and TRBJ1-2, with TRBD1 matching 7 bases. The CDR3 totals 14 residues. The ends lost 0 bases at V and 10 bases at J; junction bases unmatched: 8. Per the germline V gene, CDR1 is MNHEY and CDR2 is SVGAGI.

This clone was seen just once. The chain recombines TRBV28 with TRBJ2-7; 8 positions agree with TRBD2. CDR1 is MDHEN and CDR2 is SYDVKM in the germline V gene. Unmatched junction bases numbered 5, after V lost 7 bases and J lost 3 bases. This CDR3 has 13 residues. CDR3 bases: TGTGCCAGCATATCCGGGACTAGCTACGAGCAGTACTTC. It codes for CASISGTSYEQYF.